This TCR beta chain was profiled in a study of T-cell reconstitution after alpha-beta-depleted transplantation in children. Study outcomes and limitations: There were some patients whose high TCRbeta diversity at day 60 came from surviving recipient T cells and thymic progenitors.

V lost 0 bases to trimming and J lost 13 bases; unmatched junction nucleotides: 12. Germline V gene data show CDR1 as DFQATT and CDR2 as SNEGSKA (reference sequence). The CDR3 runs to 15 residues. Unique molecular identifiers featured in how the TCRbeta library was prepared. MiXCR, run by TCRdb on the PCR reads, gives a single entry per CDR3 protein. This table has about 600,000 distinct CDR3 sequences, 10% to 15% appearing once. This clonotype has only a few counts. Antigen unknown. Source: PBMCs, mostly from graft donor cells, taken 360 days after TCRalphabeta/CD19-depleted stem cell transplant. The gene calls are TRBV20-1 and TRBJ1-4; TRBD1 matches 9 bases. This clonotype was obtained from a male patient younger than 18 who had a stem cell transplant for acute myeloid leukemia, so the T cells may come from the graft donor. The CDR3 loop is CSARDLDRGESRLFF. CDR3 sequence (DNA): TGCAGTGCTAGAGATCTCGACAGGGGGGAAAGTCGACTGTTTTTT.